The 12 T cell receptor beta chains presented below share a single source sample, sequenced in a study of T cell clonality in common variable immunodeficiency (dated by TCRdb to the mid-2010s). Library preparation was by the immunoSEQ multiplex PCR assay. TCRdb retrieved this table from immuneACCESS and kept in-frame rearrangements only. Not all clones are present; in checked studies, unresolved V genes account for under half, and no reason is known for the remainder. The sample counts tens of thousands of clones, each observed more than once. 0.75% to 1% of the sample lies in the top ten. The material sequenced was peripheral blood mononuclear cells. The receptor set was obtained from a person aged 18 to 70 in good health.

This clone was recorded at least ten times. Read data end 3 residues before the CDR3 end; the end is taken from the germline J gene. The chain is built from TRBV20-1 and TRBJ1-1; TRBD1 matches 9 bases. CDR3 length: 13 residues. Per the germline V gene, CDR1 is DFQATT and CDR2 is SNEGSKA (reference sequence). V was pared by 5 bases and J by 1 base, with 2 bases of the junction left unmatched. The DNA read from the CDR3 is TGCAGTGCTGAGGACAGGGGGAACACTGAA. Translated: CSAEDRGNTE. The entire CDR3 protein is CSAEDRGNTEAFF.

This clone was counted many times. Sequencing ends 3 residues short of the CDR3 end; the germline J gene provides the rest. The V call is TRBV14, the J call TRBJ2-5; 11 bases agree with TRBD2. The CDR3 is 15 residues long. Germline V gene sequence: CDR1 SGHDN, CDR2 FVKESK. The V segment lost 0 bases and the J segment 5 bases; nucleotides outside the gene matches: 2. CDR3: CASSQDRTSGETQYF. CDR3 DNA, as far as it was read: TGTGCCAGCAGCCAAGATAGGACTAGCGGGGAGACC.

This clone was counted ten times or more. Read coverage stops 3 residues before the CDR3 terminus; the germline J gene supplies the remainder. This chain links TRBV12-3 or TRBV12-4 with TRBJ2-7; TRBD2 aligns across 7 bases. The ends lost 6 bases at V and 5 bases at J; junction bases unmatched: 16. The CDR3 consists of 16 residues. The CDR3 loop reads CASSYLRTRFNHEQYF. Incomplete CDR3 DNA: TGTGCCAGCAGCTACTTACGGACTAGGTTTAACCACGAG.

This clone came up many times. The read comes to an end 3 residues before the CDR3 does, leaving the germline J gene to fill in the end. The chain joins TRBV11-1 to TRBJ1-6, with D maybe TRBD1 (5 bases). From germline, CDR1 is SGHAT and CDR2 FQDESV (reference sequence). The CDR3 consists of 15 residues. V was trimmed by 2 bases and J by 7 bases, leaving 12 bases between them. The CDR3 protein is CASSLSTGGNSPLHF. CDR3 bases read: TGTGCCAGCAGCTTATCAACCGGGGGAAATTCACCC.

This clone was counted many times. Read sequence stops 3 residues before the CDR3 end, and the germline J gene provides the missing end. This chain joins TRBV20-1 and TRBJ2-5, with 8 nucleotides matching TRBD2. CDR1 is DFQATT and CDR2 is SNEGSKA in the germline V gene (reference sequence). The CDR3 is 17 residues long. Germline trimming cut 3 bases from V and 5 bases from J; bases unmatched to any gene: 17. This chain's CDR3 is CSASEGLVFELVETQYF. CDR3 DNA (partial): TGCAGTGCTAGCGAGGGACTAGTTTTTGAACTCGTGGAGACC.

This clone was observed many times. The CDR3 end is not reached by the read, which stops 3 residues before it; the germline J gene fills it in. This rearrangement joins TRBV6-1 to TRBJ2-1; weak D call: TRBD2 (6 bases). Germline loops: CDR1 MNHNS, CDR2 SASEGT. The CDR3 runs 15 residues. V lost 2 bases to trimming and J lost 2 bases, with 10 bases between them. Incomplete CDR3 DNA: TGTGCCAGCAGTGAAATTCCGGGGGCCTACAATGAG. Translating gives CASSEIPGAYNE. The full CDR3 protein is CASSEIPGAYNEQFF.

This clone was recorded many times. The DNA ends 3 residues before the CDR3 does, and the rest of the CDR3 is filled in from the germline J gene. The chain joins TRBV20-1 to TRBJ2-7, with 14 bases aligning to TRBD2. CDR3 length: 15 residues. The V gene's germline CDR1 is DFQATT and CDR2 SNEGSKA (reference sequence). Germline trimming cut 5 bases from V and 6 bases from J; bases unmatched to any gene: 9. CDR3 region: CSAGHGLAGGGEQYF. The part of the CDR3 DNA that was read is TGCAGTGCTGGACACGGACTAGCGGGAGGAGGCGAG.

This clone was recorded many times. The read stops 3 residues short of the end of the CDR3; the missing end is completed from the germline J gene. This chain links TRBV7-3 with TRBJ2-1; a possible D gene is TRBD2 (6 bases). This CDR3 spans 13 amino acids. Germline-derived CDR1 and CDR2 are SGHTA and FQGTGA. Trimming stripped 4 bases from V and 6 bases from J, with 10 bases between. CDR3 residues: CASSSGLPNEQFF. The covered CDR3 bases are TGTGCCAGCAGCTCGGGACTCCCCAATGAG.

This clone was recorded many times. CDR3 region: CAWSSGDGNEQFF. CDR3 DNA (partial): TGTGCCTGGAGTTCGGGGGATGGCAATGAG. This chain joins TRBV30 and TRBJ2-1; the D gene is possibly TRBD2 (6 bases). The read halts 3 residues ahead of the CDR3 end, with the missing end drawn from the germline J gene. V lost 2 bases, J lost 6 bases, and 11 bases lay in between. CDR3 length: 13 amino acids. Germline loops: CDR1 GTSNPN, CDR2 SVGIG (reference sequence).

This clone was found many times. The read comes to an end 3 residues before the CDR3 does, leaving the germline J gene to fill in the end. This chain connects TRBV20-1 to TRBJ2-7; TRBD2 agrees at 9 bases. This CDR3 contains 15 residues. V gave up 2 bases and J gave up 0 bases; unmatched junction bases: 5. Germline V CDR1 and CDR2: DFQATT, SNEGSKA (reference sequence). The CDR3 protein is CSARTREGLSYEQYF. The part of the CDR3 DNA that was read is TGCAGTGCTAGAACGCGGGAGGGCCTCTCCTACGAG.

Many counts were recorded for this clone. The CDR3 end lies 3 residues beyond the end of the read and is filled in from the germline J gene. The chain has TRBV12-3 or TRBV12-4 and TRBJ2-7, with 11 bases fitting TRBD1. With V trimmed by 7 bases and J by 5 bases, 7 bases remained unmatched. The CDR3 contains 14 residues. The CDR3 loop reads CASTPGQGVNEQYF. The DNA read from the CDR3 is TGTGCCAGCACCCCGGGACAGGGGGTGAACGAG.

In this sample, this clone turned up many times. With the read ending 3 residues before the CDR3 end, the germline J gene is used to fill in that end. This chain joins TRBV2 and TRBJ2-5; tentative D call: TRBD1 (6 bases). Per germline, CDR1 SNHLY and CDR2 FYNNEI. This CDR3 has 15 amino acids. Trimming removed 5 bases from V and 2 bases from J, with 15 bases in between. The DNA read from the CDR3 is TGTGCCAGCAGTTACACTCAGGGGCAGCAAGAGACC. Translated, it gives CASSYTQGQQET. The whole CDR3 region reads CASSYTQGQQETQYF.